This T cell receptor beta chain was sequenced for a study of T cell responses to AZD1222 COVID-19 vaccine. The study's findings and limits: Donors, mostly white British, included more females; clonal diversity was possibly underestimated. Seropositive AZD1222 recipients at baseline numbered only five to seven. The breadth and depth of Spike-specific TCRs increased once two AZD1222 doses had been given.

Germline V gene data show CDR1 as MDHEN and CDR2 as SYDVKM. The germline V and J ends were trimmed by 7 bases and 3 bases, with 9 bases remaining between them. The CDR3 extends over 12 amino acids. Clones were sequenced by immunoSEQ multiplex PCR, and TCRdb holds only the in-frame ones, with some missing. The sample contains under 150,000 clones, around 92% of which appear only once. Both about-4-week and about-12-week second-dose recipients were combined. Points on this clone: The target antigen is unknown.

The V gene is TRBV28, the J gene TRBJ1-2; no clear D gene. The source is an adult who received the AZD1222 COVID-19 vaccine. The sample in question was peripheral blood, obtained 28 days after the second AZD1222 dose. The CDR3 coding sequence is TGTGCCAGCAAGAGCGGGGACTATGGCTACACCTTC. It yields the protein CASKSGDYGYTF.